Listed below are T cell receptor beta chains from one sample, sequenced in a study of blood T cell repertoires in COVID-19. Libraries were prepared by immunoSEQ multiplex PCR; TCRdb keeps only in-frame clonotypes and omits some of them. The sample holds approximately 78,000 clones, approximately 86% seen once. The sample comprised peripheral blood. These receptors came from a man aged 50 or older with acute or convalescent COVID-19. CDR3s include the opening cysteine and the closing phenylalanine or tryptophan. A D gene is named only where the DNA matches it firmly. Some rows mark clone size as missing; the rest say once, few, many or name a class of expanded clone.

d_gene	v_gene	abundance	j_gene	CDR3nt	CDR3aa
.	TRBV5-4	.	TRBJ1-5	TGTGCCAGCAGCTTGGAAGGCGGCAGATCTAGGCTCTATAGCAATCAGCCCCAGCATTTT	CASSLEGGRSRLYSNQPQHF
.	TRBV7-9	.	TRBJ1-2	TGTGCCAGCAGCTTAGGCAGTAACGATGGCTACACCTTC	CASSLGSNDGYTF
.	TRBV19	.	TRBJ2-5	TGTGCCAGTAGTCACAGGGAAGAGACCCAGTACTTC	CASSHREETQYF
.	TRBV24-1	.	TRBJ2-3	TGTGCCACCAGGGGGGCAATCTTGGGAGATACGCAGTATTTT	CATRGAILGDTQYF
.	TRBV30	.	TRBJ2-5	TGTGCCTGGAGTGTACGGGGGGCGGGGACCCAAGAGACCCAGTACTTC	CAWSVRGAGTQETQYF
.	TRBV19	once	TRBJ1-1	TGTGCCACCAGTAAGGGGCAATTCTCCATGAACACTGAAGCTTTCTTT	CATSKGQFSMNTEAFF
TRBD1	TRBV16	.	TRBJ1-6	TGTGCCAGCAGCCAATCTGTGGGACAGGGCAATTCACCCCTCCACTTT	CASSQSVGQGNSPLHF
.	TRBV29-1	.	TRBJ1-2	TGCAGCGTTGCCGGTCAGGCCGGTGGCTACACCTTC	CSVAGQAGGYTF
TRBD1	TRBV3-1/TRBV3-2	.	TRBJ2-7	TGTGCCAGCAGCCAAGGACAGGGAAAAAGTACGATTCGGTACTTC	CASSQGQGKSTIRYF
.	TRBV20-1	.	TRBJ1-2	TGCAGTGCTAGTAGTTCCAGAAACTATGGCTACACCTTC	CSASSSRNYGYTF
TRBD1	TRBV19	.	TRBJ1-2	TGTGCCAGTAGTAACAGGGGAGTTCGGGGCTATGGCTACACCTTC	CASSNRGVRGYGYTF
TRBD2	TRBV24-1	.	TRBJ2-1	TGTGCCACCAGTGCCGTGGGAGGGAGGGCCTACAATGAGCAGTTCTTC	CATSAVGGRAYNEQFF
TRBD1	TRBV5-1	.	TRBJ1-5	TGCGCCAGCAGCTTTAAAGGGGGCGACCAGCCCCAGCATTTT	CASSFKGGDQPQHF
.	TRBV7-9	.	TRBJ1-4	TGTGCCAGCAGCCCGGGGACAAGGGACCATGAAAAACTGTTTTTT	CASSPGTRDHEKLFF
TRBD1	TRBV5-1	.	TRBJ2-3	TGCGCCAGCAGGAAAGGACAGGGACGAACCCCAGATACGCAGTATTTT	CASRKGQGRTPDTQYF
TRBD1	TRBV7-8	.	TRBJ2-1	TGTGCCAGCAGCTTATGGCCGGGACAGGCGACCTACAATGAGCAGTTCTTC	CASSLWPGQATYNEQFF
.	TRBV20-1	few	TRBJ1-1	TGCAGTGCTAGTGTTGACTGGAACACTGAAGCTTTCTTT	CSASVDWNTEAFF
TRBD1	TRBV29-1	once	TRBJ2-1	TGCAGCGTTGAAGATCTGGGGGACAGGTCTAACAATGAGCAGTTCTTC	CSVEDLGDRSNNEQFF
.	TRBV30	.	TRBJ2-7	TGTGCCTGGAGTGTACGAGGTTACGAGCAGTACTTC	CAWSVRGYEQYF
.	TRBV5-6	.	TRBJ1-4	TGTGCCAGCAGCCTCTACAGGGCAACTAATGAAAAACTGTTTTTT	CASSLYRATNEKLFF
.	TRBV20-1	once	TRBJ1-1	TGCAGTGCTCTTTGGAACACTGAAGCTTTCTTT	CSALWNTEAFF
TRBD2	TRBV7-3	.	TRBJ2-7	TGTGCCAGCAGCTTAACCCCGGGGGGTTCCTACGAGCAGTACTTC	CASSLTPGGSYEQYF
TRBD1	TRBV29-1	.	TRBJ2-1	TGCAGCGTTGAACCAGGGGGCACCAGGGGCGCTTCCGATGAGCAGTTCTTC	CSVEPGGTRGASDEQFF
.	TRBV30	.	TRBJ2-1	TGTGCCTGGACCCCTGCCGGGGTTAATGAGCAGTTCTTC	CAWTPAGVNEQFF
TRBD1	TRBV11-2	.	TRBJ2-7	TGTGCCAGCAGCCGGACAGGGGGACATTACGAGCAGTACTTC	CASSRTGGHYEQYF
.	TRBV4-2	.	TRBJ2-2	TGTGCCAGCAGCCAAGACAGGGGACGAGGCGGGGAGCTGTTTTTT	CASSQDRGRGGELFF